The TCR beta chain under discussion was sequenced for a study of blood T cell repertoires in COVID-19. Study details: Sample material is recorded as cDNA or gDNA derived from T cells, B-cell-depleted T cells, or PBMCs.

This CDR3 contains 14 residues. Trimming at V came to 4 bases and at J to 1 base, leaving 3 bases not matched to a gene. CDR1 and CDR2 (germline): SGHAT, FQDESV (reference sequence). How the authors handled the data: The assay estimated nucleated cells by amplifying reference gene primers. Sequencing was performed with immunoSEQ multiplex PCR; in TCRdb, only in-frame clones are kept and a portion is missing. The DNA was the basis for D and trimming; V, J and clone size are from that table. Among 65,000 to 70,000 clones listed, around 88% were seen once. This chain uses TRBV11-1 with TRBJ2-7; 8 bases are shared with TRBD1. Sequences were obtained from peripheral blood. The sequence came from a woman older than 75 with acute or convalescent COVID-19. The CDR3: CASSWRQGSYEQYF. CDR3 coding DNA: TGTGCCAGCAGCTGGCGACAGGGGTCCTACGAGCAGTACTTC.